This note documents a single T cell receptor (beta chain) sequence. The target of this receptor is not known. There are no base qualities to consult, and no much larger clone falls within one base. The CDR3 regions of human TCRbeta chains were analyzed by immunosequencing. The paper's processing steps were these. TCRs in the repertoires were compared against a reference library of SARS-CoV-2-specific TCRs that had been generated with the MIRA antigen-specificity platform. Breadth meant the fraction of unique TCRs that were SARS-CoV-2-associated, whereas depth meant the fraction of total T cells that were SARS-CoV-2-associated. Each spike-specific TCR was assigned to its reactive spike region and to a CD4 or CD8 class using the MIRA data. Log10-transformed breadth and depth values were compared by one-way ANOVA with Sidak's multiple comparisons tests. TCRdb mirrors the immuneACCESS table, restricted to in-frame sequences. Some clones are absent from its copies; in checked studies, under half trace to an unresolved V gene, and the reason for the others is unknown. Clone size and the V and J calls come from that table; the DNA yielded D and trimming. This sample comprises about 190,000 clones, roughly 93% of them detected only once. The ten largest make up roughly 0.99% of the sample.

These data come from a study of T cell responses to AZD1222 COVID-19 vaccine (dated by TCRdb to about 2021). Background for the entire study: AZD1222 recipients with second doses at about 4 weeks or about 12 weeks were pooled, because spike-specific TCR depth and breadth did not differ between schedules. A total of around 240 trial participants underwent TCR sequencing, of whom 207 received two doses of AZD1222 and some 25 received two doses of the MenACWY control vaccine. Enrollment into the trials was organized by age into subgroups of 18-55, 56-69 and 70-plus years, and those subgroups contained 148, 28 and 57 TCR-sequenced participants, respectively.

The investigation overall reported the following: Spike-specific TCR breadth and depth rose significantly after two AZD1222 doses compared with day 0 and with MenACWY recipients. In the small 56-69-year group, the increase in depth fell short of significance, most likely because of low power. Epitopes outside the regions mutated in the B.1.351 and B.1.1.7 variants were reportedly recognized by nearly half of the unique spike-specific TCRs. Only five or six AZD1222 recipients were SARS-CoV-2 seropositive at baseline, limiting conclusions about previously exposed vaccinees. CD4 TCRs associated with the vaccine covered the entire spike protein, and the dominant responses were in regions 160-218 and 743-854. Because no samples from the day 14 peak response were available, repertoires could be characterized only after the peak T cell response. Most participants were white British and females outnumbered males, and the authors suggested that clonal diversity may have been underestimated.

The time point label on this specimen signifies: baseline before first vaccination. The vaccinee samples were drawn from two UK trials, COV001 and COV002, one of which was a single-blind randomized controlled phase 2/3 trial testing AZD1222 (ChAdOx1 nCoV-19) in healthy adults. Trial participant PBMC samples were collected at day 0 and day 28 after the second dose for TCRbeta chain sequencing. The germline V end is reduced by 5 bases and the J end by 5 bases; junction bases left unmatched: 8. Counted from cysteine to phenylalanine, this CDR3 has 15 amino acids. Of all the DNA, just the CDR3 is kept, 45 bases in frame from base 1. In the germline V gene, CDR1 corresponds to SGHRS and CDR2 to YFSETQ.

In this chain, TRBV5-1 is recombined with TRBJ2-1; the central 9 bases match TRBD2. The clonotype comes from an adult in good health. The sample here was peripheral blood, taken on day 0 of AZD1222 vaccination. This receptor carries the CDR3 CASRLAGKSNNEQFF. The DNA sequence is given as TGCGCCAGCAGGCTAGCGGGAAAGTCGAACAATGAGCAGTTCTTC. Extended through the reference TRBV5-1 and TRBJ2-1 proteins, this CDR3 yields the full variable domain: KAGVTQTPRYLIKTRGQQVTLSCSPISGHRSVSWYQQTPGQGLQFLFEYFSETQRNKGNFPGRFSGRQFSNSRSEMNVSTLELGDSALYLCASRLAGKSNNEQFFGPGTRLTVL.